Shown below are 2 T cell receptor beta chains from a single sample sequenced in a study of CD8+ T cells in alopecia areata (dated by TCRdb to 2017 to 2018). The method was the immunoSEQ multiplex PCR assay. RNA was extracted from all samples and reverse transcribed into cDNA, which served as template for TCR sequencing. TCRdb re-hosts the immuneACCESS table, in-frame sequences only. Its copies lack some clones; in the studies checked, an unresolved V gene accounts for under half of them, and the cause for the rest is not known. The table shows more than 90,000 clones here, with no singletons. 15% to 20% of the sample comes from the top ten. Sequenced input: lesional skin. These receptors came from a C3H/HeJ mouse with alopecia areata. The MHC haplotype for this mouse line is H2-k.

As regards this clone: Each gene name is a mouse one. The read comes to an end 4 residues before the CDR3 does, leaving the germline J gene to fill in the end. J is TRBJ2-5 and V is TRBV13-3; tentatively, D is TRBD1 (5 bases). Germline CDR1 is NNHDY and CDR2 is SYVADS. Trimming took off 2 bases at V and 0 bases at J, with 10 bases between the two ends. The CDR3 is 15 amino acids. The chain's CDR3 is CASSDRVGNQDTQYF. Partial CDR3 DNA: TGTGCCAGCAGTGACAGGGTCGGGAACCAAGAC.

This clone was seen only a few times. The genes are named according to mouse. The observed sequence ends 4 residues before the CDR3 terminus, with the missing tail filled in from the germline J gene. This chain joins TRBV19 and TRBJ1-1, with unresolved D. Germline CDR1 FNHDT, CDR2 SITEND (reference sequence). This CDR3 is built from 12 residues. V was trimmed by 7 bases and J by 4 bases, leaving 11 bases between them. The CDR3 sequence: CASSREGTEVFF. The CDR3 DNA, read in part, is TGTGCCAGCTCCAGAGAGGGCACA.